The 30 T cell receptor beta chains below all came from one sample that was sequenced in a study of blood T cell repertoires in COVID-19. TCRdb's copy holds only in-frame clones and misses some; the assay was immunoSEQ multiplex PCR. In the table there are more than 85,000 clones, 89% of which are singletons. The sequenced material came from peripheral blood. These TCRs come from a woman aged 65 to 85 with acute or convalescent COVID-19.

J is TRBJ1-1 and V is TRBV27; D is unresolved. The length of the CDR3 is 15 residues. The V gene lost 8 bases and the J gene lost 4 bases, with 20 bases spanning the gap. The germline gives CDR1 MNHEY, CDR2 SMNVEV (reference sequence). The CDR3 region is CASVDLNGGITEAFF. DNA for the CDR3: TGTGCCAGCGTCGACCTCAACGGCGGGATCACTGAAGCTTTCTTT.

The rearrangement joins TRBV3-1 (or the pseudogene TRBV3-2) to TRBJ1-3, with D tentatively TRBD1 (5 bases). Germline V CDR1 and CDR2: LGHDT, YNNKEL (reference sequence). The CDR3 extends over 14 amino acids. Between the trimmed V and J ends, which lost 3 bases and 5 bases, there was a span of 11 bases. CDR3 nucleotides: TGTGCCAGCAGCCAGAATTCAGGGAGAAACACCATATATTTT. Translating it yields CASSQNSGRNTIYF.

The chain joins TRBV7-9 to TRBJ2-2, with D unresolved. V was cut by 1 base and J by 4 bases, with 4 bases left in between. The CDR3 is made up of 13 amino acids. Germline V CDR1 and CDR2: SEHNR, FQNEAQ (reference sequence). The CDR3 region is CASSLVATGELFF. Written as DNA, the CDR3 is TGTGCCAGCAGCTTAGTGGCCACCGGGGAGCTGTTTTTT.

This chain joins TRBV27 and TRBJ2-3, with 12 bases fitting TRBD2. The CDR3 has 18 amino acids. Trimming at V came to 5 bases and at J to 0 bases, leaving 9 bases not matched to a gene. Germline-derived CDR1 and CDR2 are MNHEY and SMNVEV (reference sequence). The CDR3 DNA sequence: TGTGCCAGCAGTCCCGGACTAGCGGGGACCACTAGCACAGATACGCAGTATTTT. Protein product: CASSPGLAGTTSTDTQYF.

For the CDR3, the DNA is TGTGCCACCAAGGGGCAGGAGAATTCACCCCTCCACTTT. Residues: CATKGQENSPLHF. The chain has TRBV10-3 and TRBJ1-6, with D possibly being TRBD1 (5 bases). Germline loops: CDR1 ENHRY, CDR2 SYGVKD. Deletions cut 10 bases from V and 7 bases from J, with 14 bases between. The CDR3 contains 13 residues.

The J gene is TRBJ2-1, the V gene TRBV30, with 8 bases matching TRBD1. Germline V gene data show CDR1 as GTSNPN and CDR2 as SVGIG (reference sequence). The CDR3 extends over 14 amino acids. Unmatched junction bases numbered 2, after V lost 4 bases and J lost 0 bases. CDR3 amino acids: CAWMTGVSYNEQFF. DNA of the CDR3: TGTGCCTGGATGACAGGGGTCTCCTACAATGAGCAGTTCTTC.

This clone was seen a handful of times. The rearrangement uses TRBV5-1 and TRBJ1-2; 8 bases are shared with TRBD1. This CDR3 has 16 amino acids. Germline V gene lookup returns CDR1 SGHRS and CDR2 YFSETQ. J lost 1 base, V lost 0 bases, and 5 bases had no gene match. The CDR3 nucleotides read TGCGCCAGCAGCTTGGCCGGGACAGGTGTTAACTATGGCTACACCTTC. It is translated as CASSLAGTGVNYGYTF.

This rearrangement joins TRBV7-9 to TRBJ2-4, with 8 positions matching TRBD1. The CDR3 sequence is 14 residues long. Germline trimming cut 0 bases from V and 8 bases from J; bases unmatched to any gene: 3. Germline CDR1 is SEHNR and CDR2 is FQNEAQ (reference sequence). The CDR3 DNA is TGTGCCAGCAGCTTAGCACAGGGGGTTGACATTCAGTACTTC. Translating gives CASSLAQGVDIQYF.

The chain uses TRBV3-1 (or the pseudogene TRBV3-2) and TRBJ2-2; 10 nucleotides match TRBD2. Trimming at V came to 5 bases and at J to 2 bases, leaving 11 bases not matched to a gene. Per germline, CDR1 LGHDT and CDR2 YNNKEL (reference sequence). This CDR3 spans 18 amino acids. DNA of the CDR3: TGTGCCAGCAGCTCCCCGGGGAGGACTAGCGGCAACACCGGGGAGCTGTTTTTT. Translation: CASSSPGRTSGNTGELFF.

The chain employs TRBV4-1 and TRBJ1-5; unclear D gene. CDR3 length: 17 amino acids. The germline V and J ends were trimmed by 0 bases and 0 bases, with 12 bases remaining between them. Looked up from germline, CDR1 is MGHRA and CDR2 is YSYEKL. This chain's CDR3 is CASSQDERAYSNQPQHF. The CDR3 nucleotides read TGCGCCAGCAGCCAAGATGAGCGGGCCTATAGCAATCAGCCCCAGCATTTT.

This chain links TRBV5-1 with TRBJ2-2; unclear D gene. Trimming pared 0 bases from V and 6 bases from J, leaving 15 bases between. CDR3 length: 16 residues. Germline V gene lookup returns CDR1 SGHRS and CDR2 YFSETQ. The CDR3 DNA follows: TGCGCCAGCAGCTTGGGGCAGACGTTCGGAGCCGGGGAGCTGTTTTTT. Its translation is CASSLGQTFGAGELFF.

The V and J genes are TRBV4-1 and TRBJ2-2; D is perhaps TRBD2 (7 bases). Trimming shortened V by 2 bases and J by 4 bases, and 14 bases separated the two germline ends. Germline V gene data show CDR1 as MGHRA and CDR2 as YSYEKL. The CDR3 is 16 amino acids. CDR3 in DNA: TGCGCCAGCAGCCAACTCGCGGGGGCCATCACCGGGGAGCTGTTTTTT. Amino acids: CASSQLAGAITGELFF.

This clone was detected only once. The V call is TRBV7-2, the J call TRBJ2-1; the D is unclear. The CDR3 spans 14 residues. The V end was cut by 1 base, the J end by 5 bases, with 9 bases between. CDR1 SGHTA and CDR2 FQGNSA come from the germline V gene. The CDR3, as DNA: TGTGCCAGCAGCTTAGTTGGGCCACACAATGAGCAGTTCTTC. It codes for CASSLVGPHNEQFF.

This clone occurred a few times. This chain joins TRBV16 and TRBJ1-2; 7 nucleotides align to TRBD1. Trimming cost V 4 bases and J 10 bases; bases outside gene matches: 9. The CDR3 is made up of 13 amino acids. The germline gives CDR1 KGHSY, CDR2 FQNENV. CDR3 bases: TGTGCCAGCAGCCCAGACAGGGACGTCGCCTACACCTTC. This encodes CASSPDRDVAYTF.

A single count supports this clone. The rearrangement joins TRBV4-1 to TRBJ2-1; TRBD2 aligns across 14 bases. After removal of 4 bases from V and 8 bases from J, the junction contained 13 bases not matched to a gene. Germline assignment: CDR1 MGHRA and CDR2 YSYEKL. The CDR3 has 18 residues. The CDR3 loop reads CASSRALPGLAGAYEQFF. The CDR3 bases are TGCGCCAGCAGCCGAGCACTACCGGGACTAGCGGGGGCCTATGAGCAGTTCTTC.

The rearrangement uses TRBV3-1 (or the pseudogene TRBV3-2) and TRBJ2-1; 10 bases are shared with TRBD2. Germline V gene lookup returns CDR1 LGHDT and CDR2 YNNKEL (reference sequence). Germline trimming cut 5 bases from V and 0 bases from J; bases unmatched to any gene: 10. The CDR3 has 18 amino acids. The DNA of the CDR3 is TGTGCCAGCAGCGGCTCAGGACTAGCGGCTCGCTCCTACAATGAGCAGTTCTTC. This encodes CASSGSGLAARSYNEQFF.

This chain links TRBV5-4 with TRBJ1-1; D uncertain. V was pared by 0 bases and J by 3 bases, with 9 bases between. Germline V gene data show CDR1 as SGHNT and CDR2 as YYREEE (reference sequence). This CDR3 contains 14 residues. The chain's CDR3 is CASSLGPGDTEAFF. In DNA, the CDR3 is TGTGCCAGCAGCTTGGGCCCGGGAGACACTGAAGCTTTCTTT.

This sequence joins TRBV3-1 (or the pseudogene TRBV3-2) and TRBJ2-2, with a possible D match to TRBD2 (7 bases). The germline V and J ends were trimmed by 6 bases and 11 bases, with 13 bases remaining between them. Germline lookup yields CDR1 LGHDT and CDR2 YNNKEL (reference sequence). The CDR3 extends over 12 amino acids. CDR3 in DNA: TGTGCCAGCAGGGGGGGGCGAGGTGAGCTGTTTTTT. It codes for CASRGGRGELFF.

The chain links TRBV6-2 or TRBV6-3 to TRBJ2-5; 14 positions agree with TRBD2. The CDR3 spans 16 residues. Trimming removed 5 bases from V and 2 bases from J; junction bases left unmatched: 4. Germline V CDR1 and CDR2: MNHEY, SVGEGT. CDR3 in DNA: TGTGCCAGCAGTCGCGGACTAGCGGGGGGTCAAGAGACCCAGTACTTC. This sequence encodes CASSRGLAGGQETQYF.

This clone was picked up one time. In DNA form, the CDR3 reads TGTGCCAGCAGCAAAGGCCCCGAGGAGGGGGGGTCCTACAATGAGCAGTTCTTC. The encoded protein is CASSKGPEEGGSYNEQFF. V usage is TRBV21-1 and J usage is TRBJ2-1; the DNA was not used to check the table's D call, TRBD2. TRBV21-1 is assigned pseudogene status. There are 18 residues in the CDR3.

The V call is TRBV24-1, the J call TRBJ1-5, with TRBD1 identical over 7 bases. Looked up from germline, CDR1 is KGHDR and CDR2 is SFDVKD. The trim removed 7 bases at V and 0 bases at J, leaving 14 bases unmatched. The CDR3 runs to 18 residues. The CDR3 spells CATSKGGQFINSNQPQHF. The CDR3, as DNA: TGTGCCACCAGCAAGGGGGGACAGTTCATAAATAGCAATCAGCCCCAGCATTTT.

The CDR3 DNA reads as TGTGCCAGCAGTTTTTCCCCAGGCTCCTACTCCTCCTACGAGCAGTACTTC. It encodes CASSFSPGSYSSYEQYF. The chain joins TRBV27 to TRBJ2-7; D remains ambiguous. There are 17 residues in the CDR3. Germline V gives CDR1 MNHEY, CDR2 SMNVEV (reference sequence). Trimming removed 3 bases from V and 0 bases from J, with 18 bases in between.

The J gene is TRBJ2-3, the V gene TRBV6-4; tentative D call: TRBD2 (5 bases). Trimming took off 4 bases at V and 1 base at J, with 12 bases between the two ends. This CDR3 contains 15 residues. The germline V gene encodes CDR1 MRHNA and CDR2 SNTAGT. The CDR3 is CASSANKAGTDTQYF. In DNA, the CDR3 is TGTGCCAGCAGTGCCAACAAAGCGGGCACAGATACGCAGTATTTT.

The rearrangement links TRBV5-6 to TRBJ1-6; D might be TRBD1 (6 bases). The V and J ends lost 4 bases and 4 bases respectively, with 9 bases between them. CDR1 is SGHDT and CDR2 is YYEEEE in the germline V gene. The CDR3 length is 14 residues. CDR3 DNA: TGTGCCAGCAGCCCGGGACATTATAATTCACCCCTCCACTTT. Amino acid sequence: CASSPGHYNSPLHF.

V gene TRBV18 combines with J gene TRBJ1-2; 10 bases are shared with TRBD1. The CDR3 consists of 14 residues. The V and J ends lost 2 bases and 6 bases, in that order; junction bases with no gene match: 3. Germline V gene data show CDR1 as KGHSH and CDR2 as LQKENI. CDR3 sequence reads: CASSPGTGENGYTF. The CDR3 region has the DNA TGTGCCAGCTCACCAGGGACAGGGGAAAATGGCTACACCTTC.

This rearrangement joins TRBV18 to TRBJ1-2, with D unclear. The CDR3 totals 17 residues. Trimming left V 3 bases short and J 7 bases short, with 24 bases between. From germline, CDR1 is KGHSH and CDR2 LQKENI. The CDR3 region has the DNA TGTGCCAGCTCACCCCGGGTTGGCGAGGCTATCCCCTTTGGCTACACCTTC. It encodes CASSPRVGEAIPFGYTF. The variable domain in full, completed from reference TRBV18 and TRBJ1-2, reads NAGVMQNPRHLVRRRGQEARLRCSPMKGHSHVYWYRQLPEEGLKFMVYLQKENIIDESGMPKERFSAEFPKEGPSILRIQQVVRGDSAAYFCASSPRVGEAIPFGYTFGSGTRLTVV.

The V and J genes are TRBV5-1 and TRBJ2-3; D might be TRBD1 (6 bases). Deletions cut 6 bases from V and 0 bases from J, with 17 bases between. Germline-derived CDR1 and CDR2 are SGHRS and YFSETQ. The CDR3 covers 16 residues. In DNA form, the CDR3 reads TGCGCCAGCAACACAGACAGGATCCTCAGCACAGATACGCAGTATTTT. Encoded protein: CASNTDRILSTDTQYF.

The CDR3, as DNA: TGTGCCAGCAGCCAAGAGATCGGTAGCGGGAGCGGTGAGCAGTTCTTC. Residues: CASSQEIGSGSGEQFF. The rearrangement joins TRBV4-2 to TRBJ2-1; 9 nucleotides line up with TRBD2. The CDR3 runs 16 residues. Per the germline V gene, CDR1 is LGHNA and CDR2 is YNFKEQ. V trimming: 0 bases; J trimming: 9 bases; junction bases outside the gene matches: 9.

The V call is TRBV27, the J call TRBJ1-1; 9 bases fit TRBD1. CDR3 length equals 17 residues. Germline V gene sequence: CDR1 MNHEY, CDR2 SMNVEV (reference sequence). J lost 2 bases, V lost 5 bases, and 12 bases had no gene match. This CDR3 is CASSTQGQGIFNTEAFF. CDR3 bases: TGTGCCAGCAGTACTCAGGGACAGGGAATTTTCAACACTGAAGCTTTCTTT.

The CDR3 coding sequence is TGTGCCAGCAGCTTAACGGGGGGCGGTCAGCCCCAGCATTTT. This encodes CASSLTGGGQPQHF. J is TRBJ1-5 and V is TRBV7-9; possible D gene TRBD1, 6 bases. The CDR3 sequence is 14 residues long. CDR1 and CDR2 from the germline V gene are SEHNR and FQNEAQ (reference sequence). Trimming stripped 2 bases from V and 6 bases from J, with 11 bases between.